The clone carrying this T cell receptor beta chain was picked up a small number of times. Mouse names are used for the genes. The CDR3 end is not reached by the read, which stops 1 residue before it; the germline J gene fills it in. The entry originates in a study of tissue T cells after allogeneic stem cell transplantation. V shed 3 bases and J shed 0 bases, with 7 bases lying between them. From germline, CDR1 is FNHDT and CDR2 SITEND (reference sequence). This CDR3 is built from 14 residues. Survey-depth TCRbeta CDR3 sequencing reported V/J genes and productive frequencies. The method was immunoSEQ multiplex PCR; TCRdb's version includes in-frame clones alone and lacks a portion of them. The sample has 20,000 to 25,000 clones, roughly three quarters seen once.

This sequence originates from a female BALB/c mouse in good health. The strain is characterized by the MHC haplotype H2-d. J is TRBJ1-3 and V is TRBV19; no definite D call. Input material: blood. The DNA read from the CDR3 is TGTGCCAGCAGTACAGAAAATTCTGGAAATACGCTCTAT. It codes for CASSTENSGNTLY. The whole CDR3 reads CASSTENSGNTLYF.